The 26 T cell receptor beta chains below come from one sample, sequenced in a study of T cells in localized non-small cell lung cancer. Measured with immunoSEQ multiplex PCR; TCRdb has only the in-frame clones, and not every one. The sample gives around 33,000 clones, approximately 88% of which show up once; about 7.7% is in the top ten. The material was peripheral blood, obtained before any cancer treatment. All receptors come from a woman aged 35-75 years with stage I lung adenocarcinoma.

The rearrangement uses TRBV30 and TRBJ1-2; 7 nucleotides line up with TRBD1. V trimming: 4 bases; J trimming: 8 bases; junction bases outside the gene matches: 7. This CDR3 is 12 amino acids long. In germline, CDR1 is GTSNPN, CDR2 SVGIG (reference sequence). The CDR3 DNA reads TGTGCCTGGAAACAGGGGCTCGGCGGCTACACCTTC. It translates to CAWKQGLGGYTF.

This chain links TRBV5-5 with TRBJ1-4, with 7 positions matching TRBD1. With 2 bases clipped from V and 8 bases from J, the junction kept 9 bases outside the gene matches. This CDR3 spans 15 amino acids. CDR1 is SGHKS, CDR2 YYEKEE, per germline (reference sequence). CDR3 residues: CASSFGGTAGEKLFF. The CDR3 DNA is TGTGCCAGCAGCTTTGGAGGGACAGCAGGGGAAAAACTGTTTTTT.

The V gene is TRBV27, the J gene TRBJ1-1; 9 bases line up with TRBD1. The CDR3 consists of 16 residues. Germline CDR1 and CDR2: MNHEY and SMNVEV (reference sequence). With V trimmed by 1 base and J by 7 bases, 10 bases remained unmatched. CDR3 bases: TGTGCCAGCAGTTTATTAAAAAGGGGGACAGGGTATGAAGCTTTCTTT. Protein: CASSLLKRGTGYEAFF.

The V call is TRBV2, the J call TRBJ1-5; D is perhaps TRBD1 (5 bases). Germline CDR1 reads SNHLY; CDR2 reads FYNNEI. The CDR3 runs 15 residues. The germline V and J ends were trimmed by 6 bases and 1 base, with 13 bases remaining between them. In DNA form, the CDR3 reads TGTGCCAGCAGCCCAGGGCTAGTGAGCAATCAGCCCCAGCATTTT. Encoded protein: CASSPGLVSNQPQHF. The full variable domain, rest sourced from reference TRBV2 and TRBJ1-5, is EPEVTQTPSHQVTQMGQEVILRCVPISNHLYFYWYRQILGQKVEFLVSFYNNEISEKSEIFDDQFSVERPDGSNFTLKIRSTKLEDSAMYFCASSPGLVSNQPQHFGDGTRLSIL.

The chain joins TRBV28 to TRBJ1-1; weak D call: TRBD1 (5 bases). Trimming left V 6 bases short and J 11 bases short, with 13 bases between. CDR3 length equals 11 residues. Per germline, CDR1 MDHEN and CDR2 SYDVKM. Here the CDR3 reads CASRKGVGAFF. The CDR3 DNA follows: TGTGCCAGCAGAAAAGGGGTCGGCGCTTTCTTT.

The gene calls are TRBV6-6 and TRBJ1-2, with TRBD1 identical over 7 bases. The CDR3 covers 14 residues. The V and J ends lost 4 bases and 6 bases, in that order; junction bases with no gene match: 8. Germline V CDR1 and CDR2: MNHNY, SVGAGI (reference sequence). Here the CDR3 DNA reads TGTGCCAGCAGTTTACGACAGGGAAATGATGGCTACACCTTC. Amino acid sequence: CASSLRQGNDGYTF.

The chain has TRBV4-1 and TRBJ1-4, with unresolved D. The germline CDR1 and CDR2 sequences are MGHRA and YSYEKL. This CDR3 is 17 amino acids long. Trimming removed 0 bases from V and 4 bases from J, with 15 bases in between. The CDR3 region has the DNA TGCGCCAGCAGCCAAGAGGGGAACCGGGCCCTTAATGAAAAACTGTTTTTT. It yields the protein CASSQEGNRALNEKLFF.

J is TRBJ1-1 and V is TRBV14, with D possibly being TRBD1 (5 bases). V lost 0 bases to trimming and J lost 8 bases, with 13 bases between them. Germline V lookup: CDR1 SGHDN, CDR2 FVKESK. The CDR3 runs to 14 residues. The CDR3 DNA sequence: TGTGCCAGCAGCCAAGATAGCCGGGGGAACGAAGCTTTCTTT. It yields the protein CASSQDSRGNEAFF. The full variable domain, with the rest looked up from reference TRBV14 and TRBJ1-1, is EAGVTQFPSHSVIEKGQTVTLRCDPISGHDNLYWYRRVMGKEIKFLLHFVKESKQDESGMPNNRFLAERTGGTYSTLKVQPAELEDSGVYFCASSQDSRGNEAFFGQGTRLTVV.

The V and J genes are TRBV4-1 and TRBJ1-3; the match to TRBD1 covers 12 bases. CDR3 length equals 18 residues. Germline CDR1 and CDR2: MGHRA and YSYEKL. The V and J ends lost 2 bases and 3 bases, in that order; junction bases with no gene match: 8. The CDR3 DNA is TGCGCCAGCAGCCAACCTCCGGGACAGGGGGCGGGTGGAAACACCATATATTTT. It is translated as CASSQPPGQGAGGNTIYF.

The chain recombines TRBV7-2 with TRBJ1-5; tentatively, D is TRBD1 (6 bases). Trimming removed 5 bases at V and 10 bases at J, with 24 bases between. CDR3 length equals 16 residues. Germline V CDR1 and CDR2: SGHTA, FQGNSA. The CDR3 DNA follows: TGTGCCAGCAGCGAAGGACAGTGGGGGGGGGTCTTACCCCAGCATTTT. Encoded protein: CASSEGQWGGVLPQHF. The complete variable domain, with remaining parts taken from reference TRBV7-2 and TRBJ1-5, reads GAGVSQSPSNKVTEKGKDVELRCDPISGHTALYWYRQSLGQGLEFLIYFQGNSAPDKSGLPSDRFSAERTGGSVSTLTIQRTQQEDSAVYLCASSEGQWGGVLPQHFGDGTRLSIL.

The rearrangement links TRBV5-4 to TRBJ1-6; D is unclear. Trimming cost V 4 bases and J 7 bases, with 6 bases left between them. Germline values: CDR1 SGHNT, CDR2 YYREEE (reference sequence). The CDR3 is made up of 12 amino acids. The CDR3 DNA reads as TGTGCCAGCAGCCAAGAGAATTCACCCCTCCACTTT. It is translated as CASSQENSPLHF.

This chain joins TRBV21-1 and TRBJ2-5; the table's TRBD2 call for D was not verified on the DNA. TRBV21-1 is assigned pseudogene status. This CDR3 spans 15 amino acids. The CDR3 loop is CASSKVSGGKETQYF. The CDR3 DNA reads as TGTGCCAGCAGCAAAGTCTCCGGAGGTAAAGAGACCCAGTACTTC.

This chain links TRBV20-1 with TRBJ2-5; perhaps TRBD2 as D (5 bases). V shed 6 bases and J shed 5 bases, with 10 bases lying between them. The CDR3 runs to 11 residues. Germline CDR1 is DFQATT and CDR2 is SNEGSKA (reference sequence). CDR3 loop: CSATRSETQYF. The CDR3 DNA sequence: TGCAGTGCCACTAGGTCCGAGACCCAGTACTTC.

The genes are TRBV7-2 and TRBJ2-3; TRBD2 agrees at 12 bases. The trim removed 0 bases at V and 0 bases at J, leaving 4 bases unmatched. CDR1 and CDR2 (germline): SGHTA, FQGNSA. CDR3 size: 18 residues. The CDR3 DNA is TGTGCCAGCAGCTTAGCGGCTAGCGGGGGGGTTAGCACAGATACGCAGTATTTT. Translated: CASSLAASGGVSTDTQYF.

The chain combines TRBV11-2 with TRBJ1-3; D remains unclear. V was shortened by 5 bases and J by 0 bases, with 14 bases between the two germline ends. The CDR3 contains 16 residues. Germline values: CDR1 SGHAT, CDR2 FQNNGV. The CDR3 nucleotides read TGTGCCAGCAGCCCCGTGAAGGGTCCCTCTGGAAACACCATATATTTT. Its translation: CASSPVKGPSGNTIYF.

This chain joins TRBV27 and TRBJ2-7, with D perhaps matching TRBD1 (6 bases). V dropped 10 bases and J dropped 5 bases, with 18 bases sitting between them. This CDR3 contains 13 residues. Per germline, CDR1 MNHEY and CDR2 SMNVEV (reference sequence). CDR3 coding DNA: TGTGCCACCACCTCAGCCGCAGGGGACGAGCAGTACTTC. This sequence encodes CATTSAAGDEQYF.

This clone was counted only a few times. The genes are TRBV14 and TRBJ1-1, with D perhaps TRBD1 (6 bases). With 5 bases removed from V and 2 bases from J, the gap between germline ends came to 12 bases. CDR3 length: 14 amino acids. Germline values: CDR1 SGHDN, CDR2 FVKESK. Here the CDR3 reads CASSLQGGNTEAFF. As DNA, the CDR3 is TGTGCCAGCAGCTTACAGGGAGGCAACACTGAAGCTTTCTTT. Variable domain in full (rest from reference TRBV14 and TRBJ1-1): EAGVTQFPSHSVIEKGQTVTLRCDPISGHDNLYWYRRVMGKEIKFLLHFVKESKQDESGMPNNRFLAERTGGTYSTLKVQPAELEDSGVYFCASSLQGGNTEAFFGQGTRLTVV.

The chain joins TRBV19 to TRBJ1-1, with TRBD1 as a possible D gene (5 bases). Per germline, CDR1 LNHDA and CDR2 SQIVND (reference sequence). The germline V and J ends were trimmed by 7 bases and 3 bases, with 12 bases remaining between them. The CDR3 runs 13 residues. The CDR3 DNA reads as TGTGCCAGTAATGGGCAGGGCGACACTGAAGCTTTCTTT. The encoded protein is CASNGQGDTEAFF.

This clone appeared once. The genes are TRBV15 and TRBJ2-2, with D perhaps TRBD2 (6 bases). This CDR3 spans 17 amino acids. The germline V gene has CDR1 LNHNV and CDR2 YYDKDF (reference sequence). V was trimmed by 4 bases and J by 4 bases, leaving 19 bases between them. The CDR3 reads CATSKEGRQAGTGELFF. CDR3 coding DNA: TGTGCCACCAGCAAAGAGGGGAGGCAAGCGGGCACCGGGGAGCTGTTTTTT.

The chain carries TRBV5-1 and TRBJ2-7; TRBD2 is a possible D gene (6 bases). Trimming left V 0 bases short and J 2 bases short, with 9 bases between. The V gene's germline CDR1 is SGHRS and CDR2 YFSETQ. This CDR3 has 14 amino acids. Here the CDR3 DNA reads TGCGCCAGCAGCTTGGTAGCGGACCCCTACGAGCAGTACTTC. It codes for CASSLVADPYEQYF.

J is TRBJ1-4 and V is TRBV2; D is unresolved. Per the germline V gene, CDR1 is SNHLY and CDR2 is FYNNEI. Trimming removed 3 bases at V and 5 bases at J, with 10 bases between. The CDR3 length is 14 residues. The CDR3 sequence is CASSEDFQNEKLFF. The CDR3 DNA sequence: TGTGCCAGCAGTGAGGACTTTCAGAATGAAAAACTGTTTTTT.

CDR3 sequence reads: CASSKERGQGERGDTQYF. The DNA of the CDR3 is TGTGCCAGCAGCAAAGAAAGGGGGCAAGGAGAGAGGGGAGATACGCAGTATTTT. This chain links TRBV21-1 with TRBJ2-3; the D call in the table, TRBD1, was not verified against the DNA. TRBV21-1 is listed as a pseudogene. This CDR3 has 18 residues.

This clone was seen once. The chain recombines TRBV14 with TRBJ2-7, with TRBD1 as a possible D gene (6 bases). From germline, CDR1 is SGHDN and CDR2 FVKESK. With 2 bases removed from V and 6 bases from J, the gap between germline ends came to 11 bases. This CDR3 region has 13 residues. CDR3 in amino acids: CASSQNRAREQYF. CDR3 nucleotide sequence: TGTGCCAGCAGCCAAAACAGGGCCCGCGAGCAGTACTTC.

The genes are TRBV5-1 and TRBJ2-7; the D gene is possibly TRBD1 (6 bases). Trimming pared 0 bases from V and 6 bases from J, leaving 13 bases between. The CDR3 is 14 residues long. Germline CDR1 reads SGHRS; CDR2 reads YFSETQ. The CDR3 DNA is TGCGCCAGCAGCTTGGTTAGGGGGTTCGGCGAGCAGTACTTC. Translating gives CASSLVRGFGEQYF.

The rearrangement joins TRBV5-6 to TRBJ2-7; D perhaps matches TRBD1 (5 bases). Germline CDR1 SGHDT, CDR2 YYEEEE. The CDR3 extends over 15 amino acids. With 0 bases removed from V and 2 bases from J, the gap between germline ends came to 12 bases. The CDR3 region has the DNA TGTGCCAGCAGCTTGGATCCCGACAGAACCTACGAGCAGTACTTC. This translates into CASSLDPDRTYEQYF.

CDR3 bases: TGTGCCAGCAGCCTCGCCTACGGGGCCGGGGAGCTGTTTTTT. Residues: CASSLAYGAGELFF. V gene TRBV7-3 combines with J gene TRBJ2-2; a possible D gene is TRBD2 (5 bases). The V end lost 5 bases, the J end lost 6 bases, and 13 bases lay between the germline ends. The CDR3 length is 14 residues. Germline loops: CDR1 SGHTA, CDR2 FQGTGA.